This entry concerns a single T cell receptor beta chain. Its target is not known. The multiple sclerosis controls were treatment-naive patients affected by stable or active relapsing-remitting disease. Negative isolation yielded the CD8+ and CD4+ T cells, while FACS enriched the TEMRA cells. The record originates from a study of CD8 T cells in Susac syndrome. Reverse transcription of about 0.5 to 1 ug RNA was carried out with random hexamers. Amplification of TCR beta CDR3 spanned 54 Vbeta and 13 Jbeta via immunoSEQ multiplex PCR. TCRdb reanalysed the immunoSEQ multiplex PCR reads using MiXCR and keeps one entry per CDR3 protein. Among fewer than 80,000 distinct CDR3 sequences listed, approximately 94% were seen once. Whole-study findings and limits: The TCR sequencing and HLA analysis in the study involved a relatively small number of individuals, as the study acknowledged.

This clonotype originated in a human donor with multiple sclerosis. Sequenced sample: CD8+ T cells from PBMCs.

CDR3 protein: CASSYTGGPERPQHF. CDR3 nucleotide sequence: TGTGCCAGCAGCTACACCGGGGGCCCGGAGAGGCCCCAGCATTTT. The chain combines TRBV7-3 with TRBJ1-5, with TRBD1 as a possible D gene (6 bases). Trimming stripped 4 bases from V and 9 bases from J, with 19 bases between. Germline CDR1 reads SGHTA; CDR2 reads FQGTGA. CDR3 length: 15 amino acids.